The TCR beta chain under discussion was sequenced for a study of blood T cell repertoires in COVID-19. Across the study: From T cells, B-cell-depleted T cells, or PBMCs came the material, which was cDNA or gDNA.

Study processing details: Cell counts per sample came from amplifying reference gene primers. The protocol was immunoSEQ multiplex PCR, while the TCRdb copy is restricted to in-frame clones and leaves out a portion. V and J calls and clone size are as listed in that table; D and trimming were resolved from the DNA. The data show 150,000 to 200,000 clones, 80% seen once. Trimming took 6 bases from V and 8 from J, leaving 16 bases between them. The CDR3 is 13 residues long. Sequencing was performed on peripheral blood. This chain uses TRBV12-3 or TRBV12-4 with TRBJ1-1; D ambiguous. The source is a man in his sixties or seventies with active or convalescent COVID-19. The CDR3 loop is CASRLDGSWEAFF. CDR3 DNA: TGTGCCAGCAGATTGGACGGGAGCTGGGAAGCTTTCTTT.